This T cell receptor (beta chain) emerged from a study of identical twins. Study outcomes and limitations: Abundant beta clonotypes from cord blood bore fewer insertions; memory repertoires lacked this pattern. Zero-insertion findings could be partly confounded by invariant cells (MAIT and iNKT cells).

Concerning this clonotype: Its antigen is as yet unknown.

Every one of the donors was a healthy Caucasian. Each cDNA held unique molecular identifiers, and template switching gave it a universal primer site. TCRdb reanalysed the 5' RACE reads using MiXCR and keeps one entry per CDR3 protein. Among roughly 250,000 distinct CDR3 sequences, about 14% were seen once, and the ten largest hold approximately 9.3%. CDR1 and CDR2 from the germline V gene are MGHDK and SYGVNS. V lost 2 bases to trimming and J lost 0 bases, with 10 bases between them. The CDR3 consists of 15 residues. The sequence derives from a woman in her late teens or twenties in good health. Material for sequencing was memory (CD45RO+) T cells sorted from blood. V gene TRBV25-1 combines with J gene TRBJ2-5; D is tentatively TRBD1 or TRBD2 (5 bases each). For the CDR3, the DNA is TGTGCCAGCAGTGAACATGGGACGTACCAAGAGACCCAGTACTTC. Translated: CASSEHGTYQETQYF.